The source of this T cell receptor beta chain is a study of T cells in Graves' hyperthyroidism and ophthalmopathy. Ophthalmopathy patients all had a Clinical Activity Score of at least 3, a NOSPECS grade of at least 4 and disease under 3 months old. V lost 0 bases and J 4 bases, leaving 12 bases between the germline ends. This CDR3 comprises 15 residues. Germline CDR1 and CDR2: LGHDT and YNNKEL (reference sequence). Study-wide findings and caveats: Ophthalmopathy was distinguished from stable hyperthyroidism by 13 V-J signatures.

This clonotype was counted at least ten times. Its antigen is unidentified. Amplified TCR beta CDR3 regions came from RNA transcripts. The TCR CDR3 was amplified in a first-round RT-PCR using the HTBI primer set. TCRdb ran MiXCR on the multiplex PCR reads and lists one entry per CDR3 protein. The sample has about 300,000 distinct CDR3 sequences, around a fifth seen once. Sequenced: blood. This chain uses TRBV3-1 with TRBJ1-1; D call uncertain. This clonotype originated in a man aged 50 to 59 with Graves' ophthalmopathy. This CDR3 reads CASSQEWGDVTEAFF. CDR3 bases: TGTGCCAGCAGCCAAGAATGGGGAGATGTCACTGAAGCTTTCTTT.